One and the same sample provided the 15 T cell receptor beta chains below, sequenced in a study of graft-versus-host responses after intestinal transplantation. Their antigen targets remain unknown. The method was immunoSEQ multiplex PCR; TCRdb's version includes in-frame clones alone and lacks a portion of them. In the table there are approximately 110,000 clones, approximately 92% of which are singletons. This sample comprised unstimulated CD4+ T cells sorted from spleen or lymph node cells, obtained before transplant. These receptors were collected from a human donor who was the organ donor for an intestinal transplant.

This chain joins TRBV27 and TRBJ1-4; TRBD1 matches 11 bases. Germline CDR1 reads MNHEY; CDR2 reads SMNVEV (reference sequence). With V trimmed by 2 bases and J by 6 bases, 2 bases remained unmatched. This CDR3 has 15 residues. The DNA of the CDR3 is TGTGCCAGCAGTTTAGGGACAGGGGGATATGAAAAACTGTTTTTT. It is translated as CASSLGTGGYEKLFF.

The chain has TRBV5-4 and TRBJ1-2; D is possibly TRBD1 (5 bases). Germline assignment: CDR1 SGHNT and CDR2 YYREEE (reference sequence). The CDR3 covers 13 residues. Deletions cut 4 bases from V and 3 bases from J, with 10 bases between. The CDR3 sequence is CASSKDSDYGYTF. In DNA, the CDR3 is TGTGCCAGCAGCAAAGACAGCGACTATGGCTACACCTTC.

The chain joins TRBV5-6 to TRBJ2-7; 9 nucleotides agree with TRBD1. V was clipped by 2 bases and J by 5 bases; unmatched bases: 2. This CDR3 is 13 amino acids long. Germline loops: CDR1 SGHDT, CDR2 YYEEEE. The CDR3, as DNA: TGTGCCAGCAGCTTTCGGGACAGGGACGAGCAGTACTTC. It codes for CASSFRDRDEQYF.

V usage is TRBV5-4 and J usage is TRBJ1-2, with a tentative D call TRBD1 (6 bases). CDR1 is SGHNT, CDR2 YYREEE, per germline (reference sequence). Trimming pared 0 bases from V and 4 bases from J, leaving 10 bases between. CDR3 size: 14 residues. This CDR3 is CASSLGGASYGYTF. The CDR3 nucleotides are TGTGCCAGCAGCTTGGGGGGGGCTAGCTATGGCTACACCTTC.

The chain employs TRBV19 and TRBJ2-2, with D unresolved. This CDR3 spans 14 amino acids. CDR1 is LNHDA, CDR2 SQIVND, per germline (reference sequence). The germline V and J ends were trimmed by 10 bases and 3 bases, with 15 bases remaining between them. The chain's CDR3 is CATLTGRDTGELFF. CDR3 in DNA: TGTGCCACGTTAACGGGCCGGGACACCGGGGAGCTGTTTTTT. The full variable domain, its missing parts supplied by reference TRBV19 and TRBJ2-2, is DGGITQSPKYLFRKEGQNVTLSCEQNLNHDAMYWYRQDPGQGLRLIYYSQIVNDFQKGDIAEGYSVSREKKESFPLTVTSAQKNPTAFYLCATLTGRDTGELFFGEGSRLTVL.

The chain employs TRBV7-2 and TRBJ2-7; 8 bases are a match to TRBD1. This CDR3 is built from 15 residues. Germline V lookup: CDR1 SGHTA, CDR2 FQGNSA. V dropped 5 bases and J dropped 0; count of bases not matched to a gene: 6. The CDR3 protein is CASSTGQGISYEQYF. CDR3 DNA: TGTGCCAGCAGCACCGGACAGGGTATCTCCTACGAGCAGTACTTC.

CDR3 sequence (DNA): TGTGCCAGCAGCGTCCGGACAGGGGATGGCTACACCTTC. It yields the protein CASSVRTGDGYTF. The chain carries TRBV9 and TRBJ1-2; 9 nucleotides match TRBD1. This CDR3 has 13 amino acids. Germline V CDR1 and CDR2: SGDLS, YYNGEE. V was clipped by 2 bases and J by 6 bases; unmatched bases: 2.

V gene TRBV4-2 combines with J gene TRBJ2-1, with a possible D match to TRBD2 (5 bases). Trimming pared 5 bases from V and 5 bases from J, leaving 16 bases between. CDR1 is LGHNA, CDR2 YNFKEQ, per germline. CDR3 length: 15 amino acids. The CDR3 spells CASSSRGYGHNEQFF. CDR3 in DNA: TGTGCCAGCAGCTCGAGAGGGTATGGCCACAATGAGCAGTTCTTC.

CDR3 sequence (DNA): TGTGCCAGCAGCTTGACTAACACCGGGGAGCTGTTTTTT. Its translation: CASSLTNTGELFF. The chain combines TRBV5-5 with TRBJ2-2; no firm D call. V lost 1 base, J lost 2 bases, and 3 bases lay in between. The CDR3 loop spans 13 amino acids. Germline CDR1 reads SGHKS; CDR2 reads YYEKEE (reference sequence).

Remarks on this clone: The DNA is left out, because the CDR3 cannot be placed on it with certainty; the CDR3 is given as TCRdb lists it. The rearrangement links TRBV12-1 to TRBJ2-7; the table's D gene call, TRBD2, was not cross checked with the DNA. TRBV12-1 is marked as a pseudogene. The CDR3 has 17 residues if both end residues are counted. The CDR3 loop is CASSFVGSGSQEDEQYF.

The chain employs TRBV7-9 and TRBJ2-7; D not certain. Germline V gene lookup returns CDR1 SEHNR and CDR2 FQNEAQ (reference sequence). Trimming took off 4 bases at V and 1 base at J, with 5 bases between the two ends. The CDR3 length is 12 residues. CDR3 amino acids: CASSSMSYEQYF. CDR3 DNA: TGTGCCAGCAGCTCGATGTCCTACGAGCAGTACTTC.

This clone was found once. The V gene is TRBV19, the J gene TRBJ2-5; TRBD2 matches 12 bases. V shed 5 bases, J shed 5 bases, and the junction held 9 bases outside the gene matches. Per germline, CDR1 LNHDA and CDR2 SQIVND (reference sequence). The CDR3 runs to 16 residues. CDR3 in DNA: TGTGCCAGTAGTGTGAGGCTAGCGGGAGGGAGGGAGACCCAGTACTTC. Its protein is CASSVRLAGGRETQYF. The full variable domain, completed using reference TRBV19 and TRBJ2-5, is DGGITQSPKYLFRKEGQNVTLSCEQNLNHDAMYWYRQDPGQGLRLIYYSQIVNDFQKGDIAEGYSVSREKKESFPLTVTSAQKNPTAFYLCASSVRLAGGRETQYFGPGTRLLVL.

This chain joins TRBV6-6 and TRBJ1-5; no definite D call. The V gene lost 0 bases and the J gene lost 7 bases, with 10 bases spanning the gap. CDR3 length: 14 residues. Germline V gives CDR1 MNHNY, CDR2 SVGAGI (reference sequence). CDR3 sequence (DNA): TGTGCCAGCAGTTACTCGGAAGGGAGACAGCCCCAGCATTTT. Translation: CASSYSEGRQPQHF.

This chain uses TRBV27 with TRBJ2-5, with 11 bases identical to TRBD1. The CDR3 has 15 amino acids. V dropped 2 bases and J dropped 7; count of bases not matched to a gene: 6. Germline CDR1 reads MNHEY; CDR2 reads SMNVEV (reference sequence). The CDR3 loop is CASSLEGQGAGTQYF. The CDR3 DNA reads TGTGCCAGCAGTTTAGAAGGACAGGGGGCCGGGACCCAGTACTTC.

The CDR3 DNA is TGTGCCAGCAGTACCACTAGCGGGAGGCCACGAGATACGCAGTATTTT. Residues: CASSTTSGRPRDTQYF. J is TRBJ2-3 and V is TRBV28, with 12 bases matching TRBD2. Trimming took 5 bases from V and 5 from J; bases not matched to a gene: 8. The length of the CDR3 is 16 residues. Germline lookup yields CDR1 MDHEN and CDR2 SYDVKM.